This T cell receptor (beta chain) emerged from a study of regulatory and conventional T cells in RAG deficiency. Germline loops: CDR1 MNHNS, CDR2 SASEGT. V lost 3 bases to trimming and J lost 5 bases; unmatched junction nucleotides: 7. The CDR3 has 16 amino acids. The sorted conventional CD4+ T cells were CD25-low and CD127-high, with genomic DNA sequenced. The assay was immunoSEQ multiplex PCR, and TCRdb's table has in-frame clones only and misses some. In the table there are about 30,000 clones, about 96% of which are singletons. The data also belong to a second study, concerning regulatory T cells. That report notes: The PCR used 52 TRBV and 13 TRBJ primers.

The sample consisted of CD25- CD4+ T cells sorted from blood. This chain uses TRBV6-1 with TRBJ1-5; TRBD1 matches at 10 bases. This sequence was found in a human donor in good health. CDR3 sequence: CASSETWTGGHQPQHF. The CDR3 DNA sequence: TGTGCCAGCAGTGAGACATGGACAGGGGGGCATCAGCCCCAGCATTTT.